These 14 T cell receptor beta chains originate from one sample sequenced in a study of cytomegalovirus exposure and HLA in healthy donors. The PCR was carried out with 60 Vbeta primers and 13 Jbeta primers. Libraries were prepared by immunoSEQ multiplex PCR; TCRdb keeps only in-frame clonotypes and omits some of them. The table lists about 160,000 clones, around 76% of them singletons. Sequencing was carried out using PBMCs. The source is a man aged 35 to 55 in good health and CMV-seronegative.

The chain joins TRBV7-2 to TRBJ2-5; 10 bases match TRBD2. Looked up from germline, CDR1 is SGHTA and CDR2 is FQGNSA. The V gene end was trimmed by 5 bases and the J gene end by 5 bases; junction bases not matched to a gene: 11. This CDR3 is 16 amino acids long. The CDR3 DNA reads TGTGCCAGCAGCCTGTCTAGCGGGAGTTTTGGTGAGACCCAGTACTTC. Translated, it gives CASSLSSGSFGETQYF.

In this sample, this clone turned up a few times. The chain employs TRBV9 and TRBJ1-1, with 7 bases matching TRBD1. With V trimmed by 0 bases and J by 2 bases, 10 bases remained unmatched. The CDR3 is 17 residues long. The germline CDR1 and CDR2 sequences are SGDLS and YYNGEE. CDR3 residues: CASSVGSLTGYNTEAFF. For the CDR3, the DNA is TGTGCCAGCAGCGTAGGCTCCTTGACAGGGTACAACACTGAAGCTTTCTTT.

This sequence joins TRBV7-9 and TRBJ1-4, with D uncertain. Germline V gene data show CDR1 as SEHNR and CDR2 as FQNEAQ (reference sequence). CDR3 length: 17 amino acids. Trimming removed 7 bases at V and 0 bases at J, with 18 bases between. The CDR3 bases are TGTGCCAGCAATAACGAGGAGGACGGAGCAACTAATGAAAAACTGTTTTTT. Translated: CASNNEEDGATNEKLFF.

The gene calls are TRBV9 and TRBJ2-2, with a possible D match to TRBD1 (6 bases). V was clipped by 3 bases and J by 0 bases, with 18 bases between them. Per germline, CDR1 SGDLS and CDR2 YYNGEE. The CDR3 is 18 amino acids. CDR3 protein: CASSARSSGVANTGELFF. For the CDR3, the DNA is TGTGCCAGCAGCGCCCGATCATCAGGGGTCGCGAACACCGGGGAGCTGTTTTTT.

The chain recombines TRBV5-1 with TRBJ2-2; D possibly corresponds to TRBD1 (6 bases). With 0 bases removed from V and 6 bases from J, the gap between germline ends came to 9 bases. Germline V gene lookup returns CDR1 SGHRS and CDR2 YFSETQ. The CDR3 runs 14 residues. CDR3 in DNA: TGCGCCAGCAGCTTGGATTCAGGGGCCGGGGAGCTGTTTTTT. Protein: CASSLDSGAGELFF.

The J gene is TRBJ2-2, the V gene TRBV2, with 7 bases matching TRBD1. This CDR3 is 14 amino acids long. Unmatched junction bases numbered 6, after V lost 6 bases and J lost 5 bases. CDR1 is SNHLY and CDR2 is FYNNEI in the germline V gene. The CDR3 DNA sequence: TGTGCCAGCAGGGATAGGGGGCATACCGGGGAGCTGTTTTTT. This sequence encodes CASRDRGHTGELFF.

The chain employs TRBV7-2 and TRBJ2-1; TRBD2 matches at 7 bases. V dropped 5 bases and J dropped 6; count of bases not matched to a gene: 7. Germline V gene lookup returns CDR1 SGHTA and CDR2 FQGNSA. This CDR3 is 14 amino acids long. In nucleotides, the CDR3 is TGTGCCAGCAGCCGGGCGGGAGAGGGCAATGAGCAGTTCTTC. Its protein product is CASSRAGEGNEQFF.

V usage is TRBV6-1 and J usage is TRBJ2-1; tentatively, D is TRBD1 (6 bases). The CDR3 contains 13 residues. Per the germline V gene, CDR1 is MNHNS and CDR2 is SASEGT. V was cut by 5 bases and J by 10 bases, with 15 bases left in between. The CDR3 spells CASSPRTVHEQFF. CDR3 DNA sequence: TGTGCCAGCAGTCCCCGGACAGTGCACGAGCAGTTCTTC.

The chain is built from TRBV7-2 and TRBJ1-6; D perhaps matches TRBD1 (5 bases). V dropped 5 bases and J dropped 10 bases, with 15 bases sitting between them. The CDR3 totals 14 residues. Germline CDR1 is SGHTA and CDR2 is FQGNSA. The CDR3 sequence: CASSEDWGLSPLHF. CDR3 DNA: TGTGCCAGCAGCGAAGACTGGGGACTATCACCCCTCCACTTT.

The chain recombines TRBV7-8 with TRBJ1-1, with 10 bases lining up with TRBD1. Unmatched junction bases numbered 6, after V lost 4 bases and J lost 4 bases. CDR3 length: 15 amino acids. Germline V gives CDR1 SGHVS, CDR2 FQNEAQ. Here the CDR3 reads CASSSRGTGVTEAFF. The CDR3 DNA reads TGTGCCAGCAGCTCCCGCGGGACAGGGGTCACTGAAGCTTTCTTT.

This rearrangement joins TRBV6-1 to TRBJ2-1; TRBD2 matches at 10 bases. Germline V gene lookup returns CDR1 MNHNS and CDR2 SASEGT. The CDR3 is 12 residues long. CDR3: CGSGLAENEQFF. The CDR3 DNA reads TGTGGATCCGGACTAGCGGAGAATGAGCAGTTCTTC.

The genes are TRBV14 and TRBJ2-1, with TRBD1 matching over 7 bases. The CDR3 sequence is 18 residues long. The V gene's germline CDR1 is SGHDN and CDR2 FVKESK. Trimming cost V 2 bases and J 12 bases; bases outside gene matches: 22. DNA for the CDR3: TGTGCCAGCAGCCAACGAGACAGGGCCCTTTACCTGTCCACTGGGCAGTTCTTC. It specifies CASSQRDRALYLSTGQFF.

The chain uses TRBV7-6 and TRBJ2-1, with TRBD2 matching 9 bases. Germline V gene data show CDR1 as SGHVS and CDR2 as FNYEAQ. The V segment lost 3 bases and the J segment 14 bases; nucleotides outside the gene matches: 8. The CDR3 is 13 amino acids. The CDR3: CASSLLTSGSKFF. CDR3 nucleotide sequence: TGTGCCAGCAGCTTGCTGACTAGCGGATCAAAGTTCTTC.

The chain is built from TRBV27 and TRBJ2-3; D perhaps matches TRBD2 (6 bases). The germline V gene encodes CDR1 MNHEY and CDR2 SMNVEV (reference sequence). Trimming took off 3 bases at V and 3 bases at J, with 10 bases between the two ends. This CDR3 is 14 amino acids long. DNA for the CDR3: TGTGCCAGCAGTTTTTATGGGGGGACAGATACGCAGTATTTT. This gives the protein CASSFYGGTDTQYF.